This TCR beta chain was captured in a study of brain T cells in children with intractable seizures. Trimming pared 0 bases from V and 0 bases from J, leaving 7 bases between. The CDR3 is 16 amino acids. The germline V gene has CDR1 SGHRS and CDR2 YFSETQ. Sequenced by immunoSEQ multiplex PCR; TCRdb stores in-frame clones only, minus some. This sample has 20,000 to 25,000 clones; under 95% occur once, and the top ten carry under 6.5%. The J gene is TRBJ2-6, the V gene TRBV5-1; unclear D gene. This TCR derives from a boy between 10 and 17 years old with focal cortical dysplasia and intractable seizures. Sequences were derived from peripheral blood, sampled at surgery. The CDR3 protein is CASSLARNSGANVLTF. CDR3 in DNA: TGCGCCAGCAGCTTGGCCCGCAACTCTGGGGCCAACGTCCTGACTTTC.